A single sample gave rise to the 28 T cell receptor beta chains below, sequenced in a study of cytomegalovirus exposure and HLA in healthy donors. Sequenced by immunoSEQ multiplex PCR; TCRdb stores in-frame clones only, minus some. This sample has around 260,000 clones, with about nine tenths found just once. The sample consisted of PBMCs. The receptors originated from a woman in her twenties or thirties in good health and CMV-seronegative.

The chain carries TRBV27 and TRBJ2-3, with D perhaps matching TRBD1 or TRBD2 (5 bases each). The CDR3 sequence is 15 residues long. V was clipped by 3 bases and J by 3 bases, with 13 bases between them. Germline V gene data show CDR1 as MNHEY and CDR2 as SMNVEV (reference sequence). The CDR3 reads CASSFRGDRTDTQYF. The CDR3 DNA is TGTGCCAGCAGTTTCAGAGGGGATAGGACAGATACGCAGTATTTT.

The J gene is TRBJ1-1, the V gene TRBV7-9; the D gene is possibly TRBD1 (5 bases). Germline V gene data show CDR1 as SEHNR and CDR2 as FQNEAQ (reference sequence). V was trimmed by 3 bases and J by 8 bases, leaving 19 bases between them. The CDR3 totals 15 residues. The CDR3 bases are TGTGCCAGCAGCTTTAGAACGGGGCTGGCACTGGAAGCTTTCTTT. The encoded protein is CASSFRTGLALEAFF.

This chain uses TRBV4-3 with TRBJ2-7, with D maybe TRBD1 (6 bases). With 1 base removed from V and 0 bases from J, the gap between germline ends came to 10 bases. CDR3 length: 15 amino acids. Germline CDR1 is LGHNA and CDR2 is YSLEER. CDR3 amino acids: CASSQATQGSYEQYF. As DNA, the CDR3 is TGCGCCAGCAGCCAAGCGACACAGGGCTCCTACGAGCAGTACTTC.

The chain has TRBV9 and TRBJ2-5; D is possibly TRBD1 or TRBD2 (6 bases each). Germline CDR1 is SGDLS and CDR2 is YYNGEE. The CDR3 is made up of 16 amino acids. The V end was cut by 0 bases, the J end by 4 bases, with 16 bases between. CDR3 in amino acids: CASSVGTGTSGETQYF. The CDR3 DNA reads as TGTGCCAGCAGCGTAGGTACAGGGACTTCAGGAGAGACCCAGTACTTC. Filled out from reference TRBV9 and TRBJ2-5, the complete variable domain reads DSGVTQTPKHLITATGQRVTLRCSPRSGDLSVYWYQQSLDQGLQFLIQYYNGEERAKGNILERFSAQQFPDLHSELNLSSLELGDSALYFCASSVGTGTSGETQYFGPGTRLLVL.

V is TRBV11-2 and J is TRBJ1-2, with 10 bases aligning to TRBD1. The CDR3 is 13 residues long. From germline, CDR1 is SGHAT and CDR2 FQNNGV. V shed 9 bases, J shed 3 bases, and the junction held 4 bases outside the gene matches. The DNA of the CDR3 is TGTGCCAGTGGACAGGGGGATCACTATGGCTACACCTTC. This gives the protein CASGQGDHYGYTF.

The chain is built from TRBV27 and TRBJ1-5, with 7 bases lining up with TRBD1. This CDR3 contains 13 residues. The germline gives CDR1 MNHEY, CDR2 SMNVEV (reference sequence). V gave up 8 bases and J gave up 4 bases; unmatched junction bases: 5. The CDR3: CASRGQPNQPQHF. The CDR3 DNA reads as TGTGCCAGCCGGGGACAGCCGAATCAGCCCCAGCATTTT.

The chain recombines TRBV25-1 with TRBJ2-3; 8 bases match TRBD2. Germline CDR1 MGHDK, CDR2 SYGVNS. With V trimmed by 5 bases and J by 1 base, 8 bases remained unmatched. The CDR3 consists of 16 residues. The CDR3 DNA reads TGTGCCAGCAGTTGGCTAGCGGGTACGGGCACAGATACGCAGTATTTT. Translating gives CASSWLAGTGTDTQYF.

V usage is TRBV19 and J usage is TRBJ2-7; maybe TRBD2 (6 bases). V gave up 1 base and J gave up 0 bases, with 10 bases separating them. Per the germline V gene, CDR1 is LNHDA and CDR2 is SQIVND (reference sequence). This CDR3 is 15 amino acids long. This CDR3 is CASSIAPSDSYEQYF. DNA of the CDR3: TGTGCCAGTAGTATAGCCCCTAGCGACTCCTACGAGCAGTACTTC.

The chain joins TRBV11-2 to TRBJ2-7; D tentatively fits TRBD1 or TRBD2 (5 bases each). CDR3 length: 16 amino acids. The germline CDR1 and CDR2 sequences are SGHAT and FQNNGV. Trimming shortened V by 0 bases and J by 2 bases, and 14 bases separated the two germline ends. The CDR3 nucleotides read TGTGCCAGCAGCTTAGAGCGGGCAGGGAATCCCTACGAGCAGTACTTC. Translated, it gives CASSLERAGNPYEQYF.

This clone was recorded once. This chain joins TRBV11-3 and TRBJ2-1; 7 bases agree with TRBD1. V lost 5 bases to trimming and J lost 6 bases; unmatched junction nucleotides: 4. This CDR3 comprises 13 residues. In germline, CDR1 is SGHNT, CDR2 YENEEA. The CDR3 spells CASSRTGVNEQFF. The DNA for the CDR3 is TGTGCCAGCAGCCGGACAGGCGTCAATGAGCAGTTCTTC.

The V and J genes are TRBV25-1 and TRBJ2-7, with 9 bases identical to TRBD1. CDR1 is MGHDK and CDR2 is SYGVNS in the germline V gene. There are 18 residues in the CDR3. The J segment lost 3 bases and the V segment lost 5 bases, leaving 17 bases of the junction unmatched. The CDR3 DNA follows: TGTGCCAGCAGTCACCGGGCCCGCACCGGGACAGGGCTCTACGAGCAGTACTTC. Its translation: CASSHRARTGTGLYEQYF.

The chain has TRBV7-3 and TRBJ2-1, with TRBD2 identical over 10 bases. Per the germline V gene, CDR1 is SGHTA and CDR2 is FQGTGA. The CDR3 has 15 residues. J lost 5 bases, V lost 5 bases, and 6 bases had no gene match. For the CDR3, the DNA is TGTGCCAGCAGCCCCCGACTAGCGGGCCACAATGAGCAGTTCTTC. It translates to CASSPRLAGHNEQFF.

This chain links TRBV7-3 with TRBJ2-1, with a weak D call TRBD2 (6 bases). Trimming took 5 bases from V and 4 from J, leaving 15 bases between them. CDR3 length: 15 amino acids. Germline V gives CDR1 SGHTA, CDR2 FQGTGA. CDR3 bases: TGTGCCAGCAGCCCTACTGGCGGGATTTACAATGAGCAGTTCTTC. The encoded protein is CASSPTGGIYNEQFF.

The V and J genes are TRBV5-1 and TRBJ2-7; 7 bases fit TRBD2. The CDR3 loop spans 15 amino acids. Germline V CDR1 and CDR2: SGHRS, YFSETQ. Unmatched junction bases numbered 7, after V lost 4 bases and J lost 0 bases. CDR3 sequence reads: CASSPGGSASYEQYF. CDR3 bases: TGCGCCAGCAGCCCCGGGGGGTCGGCCTCCTACGAGCAGTACTTC.

The CDR3 DNA reads TGTGCCAGTAGTCGTGCATCGGGCGCGATACCCGGGGAGCTGTTTTTT. Protein: CASSRASGAIPGELFF. This rearrangement joins TRBV19 to TRBJ2-2; D unresolved. Trimming cost V 5 bases and J 6 bases, with 19 bases left between them. The germline gives CDR1 LNHDA, CDR2 SQIVND (reference sequence). The CDR3 runs to 16 residues.

V gene TRBV11-2 combines with J gene TRBJ1-1; possible D gene TRBD1, 6 bases. Trimming shortened V by 3 bases and J by 1 base, and 9 bases separated the two germline ends. The CDR3 length is 14 residues. Germline assignment: CDR1 SGHAT and CDR2 FQNNGV. The CDR3 DNA is TGTGCCAGCAGCTTTATGGACAGGAACACTGAAGCTTTCTTT. Encoded protein: CASSFMDRNTEAFF.

The V call is TRBV25-1, the J call TRBJ2-1; D remains unclear. The germline gives CDR1 MGHDK, CDR2 SYGVNS. Between the trimmed V and J ends, which lost 2 bases and 5 bases, there was a span of 10 bases. The CDR3 has 14 amino acids. CDR3 sequence: CASSEQVSNNEQFF. In DNA, the CDR3 is TGTGCCAGCAGTGAACAGGTATCAAACAATGAGCAGTTCTTC.

The chain is built from TRBV11-3 and TRBJ2-3; possibly TRBD2 for D (5 bases). Trimming pared 2 bases from V and 4 bases from J, leaving 13 bases between. This CDR3 has 15 residues. Germline CDR1 is SGHNT and CDR2 is YENEEA. CDR3 sequence (DNA): TGTGCCAGCAGCTTAAGGACTCCAGCGGCAGATACGCAGTATTTT. Its translation is CASSLRTPAADTQYF.

This chain links TRBV6-1 with TRBJ2-1; 8 bases agree with TRBD1. The CDR3 runs to 16 residues. V shed 4 bases, J shed 3 bases, and the junction held 8 bases outside the gene matches. Germline-derived CDR1 and CDR2 are MNHNS and SASEGT. DNA for the CDR3: TGTGCCAGCAGTGGTTCTCGCAGGGGGCACTACAATGAGCAGTTCTTC. Protein: CASSGSRRGHYNEQFF.

V is TRBV7-2 and J is TRBJ2-5; TRBD1 is a possible D gene (5 bases). Per germline, CDR1 SGHTA and CDR2 FQGNSA. V lost 7 bases, J lost 1 base, and 13 bases lay in between. This CDR3 has 14 amino acids. Written as DNA, the CDR3 is TGTGCCAGCAACCGAGACAGAGTCCAAGAGACCCAGTACTTC. This encodes CASNRDRVQETQYF.

The genes are TRBV5-1 and TRBJ2-6, with D perhaps TRBD1 (6 bases). Germline V gene sequence: CDR1 SGHRS, CDR2 YFSETQ. Trimming left V 4 bases short and J 0 bases short, with 8 bases between. The CDR3 has 15 amino acids. The CDR3 loop reads CASSIQGSGANVLTF. CDR3 nucleotides: TGCGCCAGCAGCATACAGGGCTCTGGGGCCAACGTCCTGACTTTC.

The CDR3 spells CASSGLAGEQFF. Written as DNA, the CDR3 is TGTGCCAGCAGCGGACTAGCCGGTGAGCAGTTCTTC. The chain has TRBV5-4 and TRBJ2-1; 8 nucleotides align to TRBD2. V was clipped by 4 bases and J by 9 bases; unmatched bases: 3. Germline loops: CDR1 SGHNT, CDR2 YYREEE (reference sequence). This CDR3 region has 12 residues.

This chain uses TRBV9 with TRBJ2-3, with 7 bases fitting TRBD2. The CDR3 contains 15 residues. With 4 bases clipped from V and 2 bases from J, the junction kept 7 bases outside the gene matches. Germline CDR1 is SGDLS and CDR2 is YYNGEE. Here the CDR3 reads CASSLLAGLTDTQYF. The CDR3 DNA reads as TGTGCCAGCAGCCTCTTAGCGGGTCTCACAGATACGCAGTATTTT.

The chain is built from TRBV9 and TRBJ2-5; D assignment may be TRBD1 or TRBD2 (6 bases each). Deletions cut 3 bases from V and 5 bases from J, with 14 bases between. The CDR3 is 14 residues long. CDR1 is SGDLS, CDR2 YYNGEE, per germline. CDR3 amino acids: CASSAGAGSETQYF. As DNA, the CDR3 is TGTGCCAGCAGCGCGGGGGCAGGTTCCGAGACCCAGTACTTC.

This chain uses TRBV11-2 with TRBJ2-3, with 7 bases fitting TRBD2. The trim removed 8 bases at V and 6 bases at J, leaving 14 bases unmatched. The CDR3 extends over 15 amino acids. Germline V lookup: CDR1 SGHAT, CDR2 FQNNGV. The CDR3 loop reads CASHSGGSVLDTQYF. DNA for the CDR3: TGTGCCAGCCACTCGGGCGGGAGCGTGTTGGATACGCAGTATTTT.

This CDR3 is CSVEGTRHSSTDTQYF. CDR3 in DNA: TGCAGCGTTGAAGGGACCAGACATTCTAGCACAGATACGCAGTATTTT. J is TRBJ2-3 and V is TRBV29-1; D gene unclear. The V gene lost 1 base and the J gene lost 0 bases, with 14 bases spanning the gap. Per the germline V gene, CDR1 is SQVTM and CDR2 is ANQGSEA. The CDR3 length is 16 residues.

This chain links TRBV23-1 with TRBJ2-1; perhaps D is TRBD1 or TRBD2 (6 bases each). TRBV23-1 is an open reading frame, and its role is uncertain. V lost 0 bases, J lost 3 bases, and 12 bases lay in between. This CDR3 spans 16 amino acids. CDR3 nucleotides: TGCGCCAGCAGTCAATCGAAGAGGGGGGTCTACAATGAGCAGTTCTTC. This codes for CASSQSKRGVYNEQFF.

J is TRBJ2-5 and V is TRBV21-1; the D call TRBD2 from the table was never checked on the DNA. TRBV21-1 represents a pseudogene. CDR3 length: 15 residues. CDR3 residues: CASSKWDCLEETQYF. The CDR3 DNA reads as TGTGCCAGCAGCAAATGGGACTGCCTAGAAGAGACCCAGTACTTC.